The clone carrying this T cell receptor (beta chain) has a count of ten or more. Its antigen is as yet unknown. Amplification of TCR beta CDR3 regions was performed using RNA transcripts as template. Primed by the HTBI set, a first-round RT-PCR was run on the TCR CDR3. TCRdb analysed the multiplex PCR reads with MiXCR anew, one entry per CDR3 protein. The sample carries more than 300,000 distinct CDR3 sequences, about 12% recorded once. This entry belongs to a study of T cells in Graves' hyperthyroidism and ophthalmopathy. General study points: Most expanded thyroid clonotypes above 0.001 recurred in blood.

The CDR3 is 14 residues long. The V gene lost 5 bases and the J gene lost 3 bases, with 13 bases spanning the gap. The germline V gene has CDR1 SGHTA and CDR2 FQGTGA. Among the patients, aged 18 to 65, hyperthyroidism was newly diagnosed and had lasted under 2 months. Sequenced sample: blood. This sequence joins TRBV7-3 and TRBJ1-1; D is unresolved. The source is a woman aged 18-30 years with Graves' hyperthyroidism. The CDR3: CASSRRAGDTEAFF. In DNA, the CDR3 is TGTGCCAGCAGCCGCAGAGCGGGAGACACTGAAGCTTTCTTT.